This T cell receptor (beta chain) was retrieved from a study of blood T cell repertoires in COVID-19. Study context: Sites in the United States, Italy and Spain provided acute and convalescent COVID-19 samples. PBMCs, B-cell-depleted T cells, or T cells provided the cDNA or gDNA that made up the material.

In the study's own analysis: Estimation of nucleated cell counts was performed using reference gene primer amplification. Data came from immunoSEQ multiplex PCR; TCRdb stores just in-frame clones and leaves some out. D and trimming come from the DNA, and the V and J calls and clone size come from that table. The sample carries 160,000 or so clones, 87% recorded once. Trimming pared 3 bases from V and 6 bases from J, leaving 12 bases between. Germline CDR1 and CDR2: MNHEY and SMNVEV (reference sequence). There are 14 residues in the CDR3. V gene TRBV27 combines with J gene TRBJ2-1; possible D gene TRBD2, 7 bases. This sequence originates from a woman aged 55-70 years who had recovered from COVID-19. Sequencing was carried out using peripheral blood. CDR3 DNA sequence: TGTGCCAGCAGTTTTTGGGGGGGGGCCAATGAGCAGTTCTTC. It translates to CASSFWGGANEQFF.